This T cell receptor beta chain was sequenced in a study of tumor and adjacent non-tumor tissue in lung cancer. Whole-study findings and limits: Shorter survival was associated with higher TCR diversity in tumors.

This CDR3 has 16 residues. In germline, CDR1 is SGHAT, CDR2 FQNNGV. A note on this clonotype: Its matching antigen is unknown. At one boundary the junction diverges from the germline segment, which might be a read error.

RNA was extracted from bulk tissue without any cell sorting. Distant lung tissue was collected more than 3 cm away from the tumor edge. A modified ARM-PCR protocol with three rounds of nested PCR amplified TCRbeta. One entry per CDR3 protein, called by TCRdb with MiXCR from the multiplex PCR reads. The sample shows more than 85,000 distinct CDR3 sequences, 62% of them seen only once. The chain recombines TRBV11-2 with TRBJ2-5, with 10 bases fitting TRBD2. This receptor was identified in a man in his 60s with non-small cell lung cancer. Sequenced material: distant non-tumor lung tissue. The CDR3 bases are TGTACCAGCGGCCCCCGTACTAGCGGGGTGGGGGAGACTCAGTACTTC. Translation: CTSGPRTSGVGETQYF.